Following are 8 T cell receptor beta chains from one sample sequenced in a study of beta chain features in type 1 diabetes. Whole-study results and caveats: Significant though moderate, a shortening of TCRB CDR3s appeared in all four CD4+ subsets of Type 1 diabetes patients.

The whole isolated RNA underwent reverse transcription, so sequencing captured expressed TCRB transcripts. The repertoire was sequenced with immunoSEQ multiplex PCR; TCRdb's copy has only in-frame clones and lacks some. The sample lists more than 250,000 clones, around 21% seen once, with 0.025% to 0.035% in the top ten. Their target antigens are unknown. Specimen: naive CD4+ T cells from blood. Receptor source: a woman aged 40 to 50 with type 1 diabetes.

This clone was observed a few times. The chain is built from TRBV7-8 and TRBJ1-1, with 7 nucleotides matching TRBD1. Germline lookup yields CDR1 SGHVS and CDR2 FQNEAQ. The CDR3 is 15 amino acids. Trimming took 2 bases from V and 2 from J; bases not matched to a gene: 5. As DNA, the CDR3 is TGTGCCAGCAGCTTAACGGGACAGCAAAACACTGAAGCTTTCTTT. It is translated as CASSLTGQQNTEAFF. Filled out from reference TRBV7-8 and TRBJ1-1, the complete variable domain reads GAGVSQSPRYKVAKRGQDVALRCDPISGHVSLFWYQQALGQGPEFLTYFQNEAQLDKSGLPSDRFFAERPEGSVSTLKIQRTQQEDSAVYLCASSLTGQQNTEAFFGQGTRLTVV.

Only a few counts were recorded for this clone. The J gene is TRBJ2-3, the V gene TRBV29-1; TRBD2 matches at 8 bases. The V and J ends lost 4 bases and 1 base, in that order; junction bases with no gene match: 1. The CDR3 length is 13 residues. The germline V gene encodes CDR1 SQVTM and CDR2 ANQGSEA. CDR3 in amino acids: CSVVGLGTDTQYF. In nucleotides, the CDR3 is TGCAGCGTTGTGGGACTAGGCACAGATACGCAGTATTTT.

This clone was counted only a few times. This chain uses TRBV29-1 with TRBJ1-4; TRBD1 matches 7 bases. The CDR3 totals 13 residues. The germline V gene encodes CDR1 SQVTM and CDR2 ANQGSEA. V lost 7 bases and J lost 3; bases outside the gene matches: 5. CDR3 DNA sequence: TGCAGCGCTGCGGGACAGCCTAATGAAAAACTGTTTTTT. Its protein is CSAAGQPNEKLFF.

The chain joins TRBV18 to TRBJ2-2, with D perhaps TRBD2 (5 bases). With 3 bases removed from V and 8 bases from J, the gap between germline ends came to 10 bases. The germline gives CDR1 KGHSH, CDR2 LQKENI. The CDR3 has 13 amino acids. CDR3 coding DNA: TGTGCCAGCTCACCGGGAGAGAAAGGGGAGCTGTTTTTT. This sequence encodes CASSPGEKGELFF.

This clone was observed a few times. This chain connects TRBV28 to TRBJ2-1, with TRBD2 matching over 10 bases. The CDR3 extends over 14 amino acids. Germline V gives CDR1 MDHEN, CDR2 SYDVKM. The V and J ends lost 11 bases and 9 bases, in that order; junction bases with no gene match: 13. This CDR3 is CASYSGRARGEQFF. The DNA for the CDR3 is TGTGCCTCCTACAGCGGGAGGGCCCGTGGTGAGCAGTTCTTC.

This clone was recorded a few times. V usage is TRBV7-9 and J usage is TRBJ2-5, with TRBD1 identical over 7 bases. This CDR3 is built from 12 residues. Germline V CDR1 and CDR2: SEHNR, FQNEAQ (reference sequence). The J segment lost 0 bases and the V segment lost 8 bases, leaving 0 bases of the junction unmatched. The CDR3 bases are TGTGCCAGCGGGACAGACCAAGAGACCCAGTACTTC. Protein: CASGTDQETQYF.

This clone was observed a handful of times. The chain recombines TRBV30 with TRBJ2-7; D possibly corresponds to TRBD2 (5 bases). Trimming cost V 1 base and J 1 base, with 5 bases left between them. This CDR3 is 12 amino acids long. Germline CDR1 and CDR2: GTSNPN and SVGIG (reference sequence). As DNA, the CDR3 is TGTGCCTGGAGTGCGGGGTCCTACGAGCAGTACTTC. Translating it yields CAWSAGSYEQYF.

The V and J genes are TRBV9 and TRBJ1-6; D is uncertain. Trimming pared 4 bases from V and 7 bases from J, leaving 18 bases between. The CDR3 runs to 16 residues. CDR1 is SGDLS, CDR2 YYNGEE, per germline. The CDR3 is CASSPSGPSGNSPLHF. The DNA for the CDR3 is TGTGCCAGCAGCCCGAGCGGGCCTTCGGGGAATTCACCCCTCCACTTT.